This TCR beta chain emerged from a study of regulatory T cells in long-lasting Graves disease. General study results and limits: Persistent disease showed a preference for TRBV28, TRBJ1-2 and TRBJ2-5.

This sample's time point: persistent/refractory GD, antithyroid drugs over 5 years with positive TRAb. PBMCs were the source of the RNA used for TCR sequencing. This clonotype was picked up one time. Its specificity is not known. Assembly of TCR beta libraries relied on iRepertoire HTBI primers together with Arm-PCR of CDR3 regions. MiXCR, applied by TCRdb to the multiplex PCR reads, yields one record per CDR3 protein. This sample has around 400,000 distinct CDR3 sequences, with roughly 21% found just once. The CDR3 has 12 residues. Per germline, CDR1 MNHEY and CDR2 SMNVEV (reference sequence). V was clipped by 7 bases and J by 5 bases, with 10 bases between them.

The sequenced sample was peripheral blood mononuclear cells (PBMCs), obtained when the disease was refractory, from a patient treated with antithyroid drugs. The chain is built from TRBV27 and TRBJ2-3, with D maybe TRBD1 (6 bases). The receptor comes from a female donor with Graves disease. Here the CDR3 DNA reads TGTGCCAGCAAACAACAGGGAGATACGCAGTATTTT. Translation gives CASKQQGDTQYF.